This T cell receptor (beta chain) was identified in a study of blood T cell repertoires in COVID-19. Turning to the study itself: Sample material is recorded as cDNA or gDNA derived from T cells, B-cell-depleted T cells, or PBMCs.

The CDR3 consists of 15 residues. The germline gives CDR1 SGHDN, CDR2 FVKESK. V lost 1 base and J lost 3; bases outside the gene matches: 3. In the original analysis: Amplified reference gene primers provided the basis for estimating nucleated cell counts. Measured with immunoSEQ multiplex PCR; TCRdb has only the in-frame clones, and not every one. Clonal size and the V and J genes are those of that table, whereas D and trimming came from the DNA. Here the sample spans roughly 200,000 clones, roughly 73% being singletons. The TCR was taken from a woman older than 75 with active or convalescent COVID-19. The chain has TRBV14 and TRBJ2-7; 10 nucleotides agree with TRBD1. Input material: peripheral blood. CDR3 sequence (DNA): TGTGCCAGCAGCCAAGCCGGGACAGGGGACTACGAGCAGTACTTC. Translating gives CASSQAGTGDYEQYF. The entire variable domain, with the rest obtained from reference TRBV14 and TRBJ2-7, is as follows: EAGVTQFPSHSVIEKGQTVTLRCDPISGHDNLYWYRRVMGKEIKFLLHFVKESKQDESGMPNNRFLAERTGGTYSTLKVQPAELEDSGVYFCASSQAGTGDYEQYFGPGTRLTVT.